This TCR beta chain was recovered during a study of T cells after yellow fever vaccination. Study context: SMART-Seq v4 Ultra Low Input prepared the low-cell-number fractions.

General observations from the study: Some clonotypes, a small share, were shared between CD4 and CD8 compartments. Once the booster was given, most primary-vaccination clones reappeared, at over 95% for CD4 and approximately 88% for CD8.

The CDR3 loop spans 15 amino acids. Per the germline V gene, CDR1 is LGHDT and CDR2 is YNNKEL (reference sequence). TCR cDNA was made by 5'RACE template switching, adding a universal primer site and UMIs. Each CDR3 protein is one row after TCRdb ran MiXCR on the 5' RACE reads. Among over 110,000 distinct CDR3 sequences listed, 7.7% were seen once. This clonotype was seen a few times. Its antigen is currently unknown. Sequence at one end of the junction differs from germline and may be a read error. The sample was CD4+ T cells sorted from PBMCs, taken 5 days after the yellow fever booster vaccination. This rearrangement joins TRBV3-1 to TRBJ2-1; TRBD1 aligns across 8 bases. This TCR came from a young man who received the YFV17D yellow fever vaccine. As DNA, the CDR3 is TGTGCCAGCACCCAACTAGACAGGGGAAGAGCGGCGGTTGTTTTC. It specifies CASTQLDRGRAAVVF.